This is a list of T cell receptor beta chains from one sample in a study of molecular identifiers for immune sequencing clone quantification. Each CDR3 protein gets one entry after TCRdb re-called the PCR reads with MiXCR. The data contain fewer than 350,000 distinct CDR3 sequences, roughly a fifth of them singletons. The sequencing sample was made of naive CD8+ T cells from blood, with Jurkat cell RNA spiked in. These TCRs come from a human donor in good health. Some libraries in this study had Jurkat cell RNA spiked in. Both conserved end residues are part of each CDR3. D genes are given only for firm matches. Not every row has a clone size; where given, it reads once, few, many or a size class.

d_gene: TRBD1; j_gene: TRBJ1-2; v_gene: TRBV28; abundance: many; len: 15; CDR3aa: CASSLTGQINYGYTF; CDR3nt: TGTGCCAGCAGTTTAACGGGACAGATTAACTATGGCTACACCTTC
d_gene: .; j_gene: TRBJ1-4; v_gene: TRBV7-9; abundance: many; len: 16; CDR3aa: CASSLEVGGFDEKLFF; CDR3nt: TGTGCCAGCAGCTTAGAAGTTGGAGGGTTTGATGAAAAACTGTTTTTT
d_gene: .; j_gene: TRBJ1-2; v_gene: TRBV19; abundance: few; len: 13; CDR3aa: CASSIAVDYGYTF; CDR3nt: TGTGCCAGTAGTATCGCCGTTGACTATGGCTACACCTTC
d_gene: .; j_gene: TRBJ2-5; v_gene: TRBV12-3/TRBV12-4; abundance: .; len: 15; CDR3aa: CASSLARRAGGTQYF; CDR3nt: TGTGCCAGCAGTTTAGCGAGGAGGGCCGGAGGGACCCAGTACTTC
d_gene: .; j_gene: TRBJ2-5; v_gene: TRBV7-9; abundance: many; len: 15; CDR3aa: CASSLVVRLQETQYF; CDR3nt: TGTGCCAGCAGCTTAGTAGTCAGGCTTCAAGAGACCCAGTACTTC
d_gene: TRBD1; j_gene: TRBJ2-6; v_gene: TRBV28; abundance: many; len: 20; CDR3aa: CATIGSLSIEQGAGANVLTF; CDR3nt: TGTGCCACTATCGGTTCGTTAAGCATCGAACAGGGGGCTGGGGCCAACGTCCTGACTTTC
d_gene: TRBD1; j_gene: TRBJ1-5; v_gene: TRBV30; abundance: few; len: 12; CDR3aa: CAVDRGNQPQHF; CDR3nt: TGTGCCGTGGACAGGGGCAATCAGCCCCAGCATTTT
d_gene: .; j_gene: TRBJ2-3; v_gene: TRBV27; abundance: many; len: 14; CDR3aa: CASSFQGKTDTQYF; CDR3nt: TGTGCCAGCAGTTTTCAGGGGAAGACAGATACGCAGTATTTT
d_gene: .; j_gene: TRBJ2-5; v_gene: TRBV24-1; abundance: many; len: 16; CDR3aa: CATSGIGAEPQETQYF; CDR3nt: TGTGCCACCAGCGGGATCGGTGCAGAGCCCCAAGAGACCCAGTACTTC
d_gene: .; j_gene: TRBJ2-7; v_gene: TRBV2; abundance: .; len: 13; CDR3aa: CASSVRDSYEQYF; CDR3nt: TGTGCCAGCAGTGTCCGGGACTCCTACGAGCAGTACTTC
d_gene: TRBD2; j_gene: TRBJ2-1; v_gene: TRBV11-3; abundance: .; len: 16; CDR3aa: CASSPQGTSGINEQCF; CDR3nt: TGTGCCAGCAGCCCGCAGGGGACTAGCGGGATAAATGAGCAGTGCTTC
d_gene: TRBD1; j_gene: TRBJ1-5; v_gene: TRBV20-1; abundance: many; len: 16; CDR3aa: CSARDGPGQENQPQHF; CDR3nt: TGCAGTGCTAGAGATGGTCCGGGACAGGAGAATCAGCCCCAGCATTTT
d_gene: TRBD1; j_gene: TRBJ2-7; v_gene: TRBV5-1; abundance: many; len: 13; CDR3aa: CASSLVQGVEQYF; CDR3nt: TGCGCCAGCAGCTTGGTTCAGGGGGTGGAGCAGTACTTC
d_gene: TRBD2; j_gene: TRBJ2-5; v_gene: TRBV11-2; abundance: many; len: 14; CDR3aa: CASSLVGLQETQYF; CDR3nt: TGTGCCAGCAGCTTAGTGGGACTACAAGAGACCCAGTACTTC
d_gene: .; j_gene: TRBJ1-6; v_gene: TRBV4-3; abundance: many; len: 19; CDR3aa: CASSQDHGPLGSYNSPLHF; CDR3nt: TGCGCCAGCAGCCAAGACCACGGACCGCTCGGCTCCTATAATTCACCCCTCCACTTT
d_gene: TRBD1; j_gene: TRBJ1-2; v_gene: TRBV6-2/TRBV6-3; abundance: .; len: 14; CDR3aa: CASSRRDRGDGYTF; CDR3nt: TGTGCCAGCAGCCGACGGGACAGGGGCGATGGCTACACCTTC
d_gene: .; j_gene: TRBJ2-3; v_gene: TRBV5-4; abundance: many; len: 14; CDR3aa: CASSSEMGTDTQYF; CDR3nt: TGTGCCAGCAGCTCGGAGATGGGCACAGATACGCAGTATTTT
d_gene: TRBD1; j_gene: TRBJ1-4; v_gene: TRBV7-2; abundance: many; len: 13; CDR3aa: CASSLGQGAKLFF; CDR3nt: TGTGCCAGCAGCTTGGGACAGGGGGCCAAACTGTTTTTT
d_gene: TRBD1; j_gene: TRBJ1-1; v_gene: TRBV4-1; abundance: few; len: 15; CDR3aa: CASSQPTGVNTEAFF; CDR3nt: TGCGCCAGCAGCCAGCCGACAGGGGTGAACACTGAAGCTTTCTTT
d_gene: .; j_gene: TRBJ2-3; v_gene: TRBV6-4; abundance: many; len: 14; CDR3aa: CASSQNPSTDTQYF; CDR3nt: TGTGCCAGCAGTCAGAACCCTAGCACAGATACGCAGTATTTT
d_gene: .; j_gene: TRBJ1-5; v_gene: TRBV7-6; abundance: many; len: 14; CDR3aa: CASSPSFGNQPQHF; CDR3nt: TGTGCCAGCAGCCCGTCATTCGGCAATCAGCCCCAGCATTTT
d_gene: .; j_gene: TRBJ2-1; v_gene: TRBV29-1; abundance: many; len: 16; CDR3aa: CSVEIVRTSSYNEQFF; CDR3nt: TGCAGCGTTGAGATCGTAAGGACTTCTTCCTACAATGAGCAGTTCTTC
d_gene: TRBD1; j_gene: TRBJ1-5; v_gene: TRBV6-6; abundance: many; len: 20; CDR3aa: CASSYSFGTGGFNSNQPQHF; CDR3nt: TGTGCCAGCAGTTACTCTTTCGGGACAGGGGGATTTAATAGCAATCAGCCCCAGCATTTT
d_gene: .; j_gene: TRBJ2-1; v_gene: TRBV6-2/TRBV6-3; abundance: few; len: 12; CDR3aa: CASSYSGYEQFF; CDR3nt: TGTGCCAGCAGTTATTCTGGGTATGAGCAGTTCTTC
d_gene: .; j_gene: TRBJ1-1; v_gene: TRBV6-6; abundance: many; len: 12; CDR3aa: CASSYGETEAFF; CDR3nt: TGTGCCAGCAGTTACGGGGAGACTGAAGCTTTCTTT
d_gene: .; j_gene: TRBJ2-7; v_gene: TRBV28; abundance: many; len: 14; CDR3aa: CASSPVVSSYEQYF; CDR3nt: TGTGCCAGCAGTCCCGTAGTTTCGTCCTACGAGCAGTACTTC
d_gene: .; j_gene: TRBJ2-1; v_gene: TRBV11-2; abundance: many; len: 14; CDR3aa: CASSPDGSYNEQFF; CDR3nt: TGTGCCAGCAGCCCTGACGGATCCTACAATGAGCAGTTCTTC
d_gene: TRBD2; j_gene: TRBJ2-3; v_gene: TRBV5-1; abundance: many; len: 16; CDR3aa: CASSFLGLAEPDTQYF; CDR3nt: TGCGCCAGCAGCTTCCTCGGACTAGCGGAACCAGATACGCAGTATTTT
d_gene: TRBD1; j_gene: TRBJ2-7; v_gene: TRBV6-5; abundance: many; len: 14; CDR3aa: CASSLSGQGYEQYF; CDR3nt: TGTGCCAGCAGTCTCTCGGGACAGGGCTACGAGCAGTACTTC
d_gene: .; j_gene: TRBJ2-6; v_gene: TRBV7-2; abundance: many; len: 22; CDR3aa: CASSPYREGLISTRTGANVLTF; CDR3nt: TGTGCCAGCAGCCCGTACAGGGAGGGTCTAATATCGACAAGAACTGGGGCCAACGTCCTGACTTTC
d_gene: .; j_gene: TRBJ2-1; v_gene: TRBV29-1; abundance: .; len: 13; CDR3aa: CSVAEGPYNEQFF; CDR3nt: TGCAGCGTTGCGGAGGGCCCCTACAATGAGCAGTTCTTC
d_gene: .; j_gene: TRBJ2-3; v_gene: TRBV4-3; abundance: many; len: 13; CDR3aa: CASSQSVTDTQYF; CDR3nt: TGCGCCAGCAGCCAATCCGTAACAGATACGCAGTATTTT
d_gene: .; j_gene: TRBJ1-1; v_gene: TRBV19; abundance: many; len: 15; CDR3aa: CASSITGTMNTEAFF; CDR3nt: TGTGCCAGTAGTATTACAGGGACCATGAACACTGAAGCTTTCTTT
d_gene: TRBD2; j_gene: TRBJ2-4; v_gene: TRBV9; abundance: .; len: 18; CDR3aa: CASSPPKTSENAKDIQYF; CDR3nt: TGTGCCAGCAGTCCCCCTAAGACTAGCGAAAATGCCAAAGACATTCAGTACTTC
d_gene: .; j_gene: TRBJ2-5; v_gene: TRBV6-2/TRBV6-3; abundance: many; len: 15; CDR3aa: CASSYSYGVEETQYF; CDR3nt: TGTGCCAGCAGTTACTCGTATGGCGTGGAAGAGACCCAGTACTTC
d_gene: .; j_gene: TRBJ1-4; v_gene: TRBV13; abundance: many; len: 15; CDR3aa: CASSLSGHEEEKLFF; CDR3nt: TGTGCCAGCAGCTTATCCGGTCACGAGGAGGAAAAACTGTTTTTT
d_gene: .; j_gene: TRBJ1-1; v_gene: TRBV7-9; abundance: many; len: 12; CDR3aa: CASSLQPPEAFF; CDR3nt: TGTGCCAGCAGCCTACAACCCCCTGAAGCTTTCTTT
d_gene: .; j_gene: TRBJ2-5; v_gene: TRBV28; abundance: many; len: 16; CDR3aa: CASSLEVAASQETQYF; CDR3nt: TGTGCCAGCAGTTTAGAGGTCGCGGCCTCCCAAGAGACCCAGTACTTC
d_gene: TRBD2; j_gene: TRBJ2-2; v_gene: TRBV19; abundance: .; len: 13; CDR3aa: CASGGAVTGELFF; CDR3nt: TGTGCCAGCGGGGGGGCGGTCACCGGGGAGCTGTTTTTT